This T cell receptor (beta chain) is drawn from a study of human T cells and chemical hapten exposure. Across the study: Patches with 0.01% DPC went on the upper back, and the tests were read at 6 days.

This clonotype has only a few counts. Its specificity is unknown. Time point denoted: patch test 1, 2 weeks after DPC sensitization. The treatment: therapeutic diphenylcyclopropenone sensitization with weekly scalp DPC. People who gave samples had alopecia, were 18 to 70 years old, and were suitable for DPC. V was clipped by 0 bases and J by 6 bases, with 13 bases between them. CDR1 and CDR2 (germline): SGHRS, YFSETQ. CDR3 size: 14 residues. Overall study findings and caveats: TCRs at a frequency above 1 in 1000 stayed unchanged with DPC sensitization.

For the library, individual cDNA molecules each received unique molecular identifiers. TCRdb itself ran the RACE reads through MiXCR, one entry per CDR3 protein. This sample has about 340,000 distinct CDR3 sequences, with 6% to 8.5% found just once. The receptor comes from a woman aged 18-30 years with alopecia areata. Some clones in this sample may be carry-over from other donors' samples. V is TRBV5-1 and J is TRBJ2-7; D not certain. Here the sequenced sample was whole blood, taken in connection with sensitization to the hapten diphenylcyclopropenone (DPC). The CDR3 sequence is CASSLDRVTAEQYF. The CDR3 DNA reads as TGCGCCAGCAGCTTGGATAGGGTGACGGCCGAGCAGTACTTC.